These 18 T cell receptor beta chains were all obtained from the same sample, sequenced in a study of control samples from healthy donors and cancer patients. Some clones are missing from TCRdb's copy, which holds only in-frame ones; the method was immunoSEQ multiplex PCR. Of just over 150,000 clones in the sample, roughly 92% were seen once. Sequenced input: blood. These receptor sequences come from a man over 45 in good health.

The chain carries TRBV27 and TRBJ2-3, with 11 positions matching TRBD1. This CDR3 comprises 17 residues. CDR1 MNHEY and CDR2 SMNVEV come from the germline V gene (reference sequence). The J segment lost 7 bases and the V segment lost 1 base, leaving 10 bases of the junction unmatched. CDR3 nucleotide sequence: TGTGCCAGCAGTTTATTAGGTTCGGGACAGGGGGGATATACGCAGTATTTT. Encoded protein: CASSLLGSGQGGYTQYF.

The V and J genes are TRBV29-1 and TRBJ2-2; weak D call: TRBD1 (5 bases). V lost 4 bases, J lost 6 bases, and 9 bases lay in between. The CDR3 runs 12 residues. CDR1 and CDR2 from the germline V gene are SQVTM and ANQGSEA. CDR3: CSVVGAAGELFF. CDR3 DNA: TGCAGCGTTGTAGGGGCAGCCGGGGAGCTGTTTTTT.

J is TRBJ1-2 and V is TRBV28, with a tentative D call TRBD1 (6 bases). Germline lookup yields CDR1 MDHEN and CDR2 SYDVKM. This CDR3 spans 14 amino acids. Deletions cut 4 bases from V and 4 bases from J, with 13 bases between. CDR3 in amino acids: CASSSEGGSYGYTF. CDR3 nucleotide sequence: TGTGCCAGCAGTTCCGAAGGGGGGTCCTATGGCTACACCTTC.

V gene TRBV5-1 combines with J gene TRBJ2-3; 15 positions match TRBD2. This CDR3 is 15 amino acids long. Germline V lookup: CDR1 SGHRS, CDR2 YFSETQ. With V trimmed by 4 bases and J by 7 bases, 4 bases remained unmatched. The CDR3 reads CASSAGLAGGNTQYF. CDR3 coding DNA: TGCGCCAGCAGCGCGGGACTAGCGGGAGGAAATACGCAGTATTTT.

The chain combines TRBV13 with TRBJ1-2; D perhaps matches TRBD1 (5 bases). Trimming shortened V by 1 base and J by 8 bases, and 17 bases separated the two germline ends. There are 15 residues in the CDR3. CDR1 is PRHDT and CDR2 is FYEKMQ in the germline V gene (reference sequence). The CDR3 reads CASSLDTGSRWGYTF. As DNA, the CDR3 is TGTGCCAGCAGCTTAGATACAGGCAGCCGGTGGGGCTACACCTTC.

The V gene is TRBV6-1, the J gene TRBJ2-1; D is uncertain. Trimming took off 1 base at V and 0 bases at J, with 10 bases between the two ends. Germline CDR1 reads MNHNS; CDR2 reads SASEGT. The length of the CDR3 is 16 residues. CDR3 sequence (DNA): TGTGCCAGCAGTGAAGAGGTCAGCCTCTCCTACAATGAGCAGTTCTTC. Protein sequence: CASSEEVSLSYNEQFF.

This clone was observed a few times. The chain is built from TRBV7-9 and TRBJ2-7; 11 bases map to TRBD1. CDR1 is SEHNR and CDR2 is FQNEAQ in the germline V gene (reference sequence). This CDR3 spans 14 amino acids. J gave up 5 bases and V 6 bases, and 6 bases lay outside the gene matches. CDR3 residues: CASSDRTGGNEQYF. The CDR3 nucleotides are TGTGCCAGCAGTGATAGGACAGGGGGCAACGAGCAGTACTTC.

The V and J genes are TRBV10-3 and TRBJ1-5; 7 bases are a match to TRBD1. Germline V gene sequence: CDR1 ENHRY, CDR2 SYGVKD. The CDR3 totals 15 residues. The ends lost 4 bases at V and 3 bases at J; junction bases unmatched: 6. CDR3 region: CAISALGQANQPQHF. The CDR3 DNA follows: TGTGCCATCAGTGCGCTAGGACAGGCCAATCAGCCCCAGCATTTT.

The chain combines TRBV5-6 with TRBJ1-2, with a possible D match to TRBD1 (5 bases). The CDR3 contains 12 residues. Germline-derived CDR1 and CDR2 are SGHDT and YYEEEE. V gave up 1 base and J gave up 6 bases, with 7 bases separating them. CDR3 sequence: CASSLQGDGYTF. CDR3 sequence (DNA): TGTGCCAGCAGCTTGCAAGGGGATGGCTACACCTTC.

This chain connects TRBV27 to TRBJ1-6; D is uncertain. CDR3 length: 12 residues. The V and J ends lost 3 bases and 7 bases respectively, with 4 bases between them. Per the germline V gene, CDR1 is MNHEY and CDR2 is SMNVEV (reference sequence). CDR3 sequence reads: CASSLPNSPLHF. The CDR3, as DNA: TGTGCCAGCAGTTTGCCCAATTCACCCCTCCACTTT.

Turning to this clone: Compared with germline, one end of the junction differs, possibly owing to a read error. The chain has TRBV7-9 and TRBJ2-3, with D perhaps TRBD1 or TRBD2 (5 bases each). The CDR3 loop spans 14 amino acids. Looked up from germline, CDR1 is SEHNR and CDR2 is FQNEAQ (reference sequence). CDR3 loop: CASTNGASRDTQYF. For the CDR3, the DNA is TGTGCCAGCACTAATGGGGCTAGCAGAGATACGCAGTATTTT.

The chain uses TRBV6-1 and TRBJ1-2; D is unresolved. Trimming cost V 1 base and J 5 bases, with 8 bases left between them. Germline V lookup: CDR1 MNHNS, CDR2 SASEGT. The CDR3 has 13 amino acids. The CDR3 DNA follows: TGTGCCAGCAGTGAAGGACAAGGGTATGGCTACACCTTC. Its protein is CASSEGQGYGYTF.

The rearrangement uses TRBV18 and TRBJ1-1, with D possibly matching TRBD1 (5 bases). The length of the CDR3 is 15 residues. The V gene's germline CDR1 is KGHSH and CDR2 LQKENI. V lost 5 bases and J lost 6, with 19 bases in between. Here the CDR3 reads CASSRARGPGAEAFF. In nucleotides, the CDR3 is TGTGCCAGCTCAAGGGCTCGGGGACCTGGGGCTGAAGCTTTCTTT.

The J gene is TRBJ2-5, the V gene TRBV6-2 or TRBV6-3; the match to TRBD2 covers 8 bases. The CDR3 loop spans 13 amino acids. The J segment lost 5 bases and the V segment lost 3 bases, leaving 2 bases of the junction unmatched. Germline lookup yields CDR1 MNHEY and CDR2 SVGEGT. CDR3 loop: CASSYPGGETQYF. CDR3 bases: TGTGCCAGCAGTTATCCGGGGGGGGAGACCCAGTACTTC.

This chain uses TRBV19 with TRBJ2-5; 10 nucleotides line up with TRBD1. The CDR3 sequence is 13 residues long. Trimming took 9 bases from V and 5 from J; bases not matched to a gene: 6. Germline V CDR1 and CDR2: LNHDA, SQIVND (reference sequence). This CDR3 is CASRDRGGETQYF. The CDR3 DNA sequence: TGTGCCAGCCGGGACAGGGGAGGGGAGACCCAGTACTTC. Combining the CDR3 with reference TRBV19 and TRBJ2-5 gives the whole variable domain DGGITQSPKYLFRKEGQNVTLSCEQNLNHDAMYWYRQDPGQGLRLIYYSQIVNDFQKGDIAEGYSVSREKKESFPLTVTSAQKNPTAFYLCASRDRGGETQYFGPGTRLLVL.

The chain recombines TRBV27 with TRBJ2-1, with 9 bases lining up with TRBD1. Trimming removed 4 bases from V and 6 bases from J; junction bases left unmatched: 4. Germline loops: CDR1 MNHEY, CDR2 SMNVEV (reference sequence). The CDR3 covers 14 residues. The CDR3 reads CASSYGTGRNEQFF. The CDR3 coding sequence is TGTGCCAGCAGTTATGGGACAGGGCGCAATGAGCAGTTCTTC.

V and J are TRBV21-1 and TRBJ2-7; the table names TRBD2, a call not compared with the DNA. TRBV21-1 is deemed a pseudogene. The CDR3 loop spans 17 amino acids. The CDR3 DNA is TGTGCCAGCAGACCGGGACTAGAACTTACCGCTTCCTACGAGCAGTACTTC. Translated, it gives CASRPGLELTASYEQYF.

J is TRBJ2-4 and V is TRBV14; 9 positions match TRBD1. The germline V gene has CDR1 SGHDN and CDR2 FVKESK. This CDR3 contains 17 residues. J gave up 0 bases and V 2 bases, and 5 bases lay outside the gene matches. The CDR3: CASSQLQGAQAKNIQYF. CDR3 DNA sequence: TGTGCCAGCAGCCAACTACAGGGGGCCCAAGCCAAAAACATTCAGTACTTC. The full variable domain, completed using reference TRBV14 and TRBJ2-4, is EAGVTQFPSHSVIEKGQTVTLRCDPISGHDNLYWYRRVMGKEIKFLLHFVKESKQDESGMPNNRFLAERTGGTYSTLKVQPAELEDSGVYFCASSQLQGAQAKNIQYFGAGTRLSVL.